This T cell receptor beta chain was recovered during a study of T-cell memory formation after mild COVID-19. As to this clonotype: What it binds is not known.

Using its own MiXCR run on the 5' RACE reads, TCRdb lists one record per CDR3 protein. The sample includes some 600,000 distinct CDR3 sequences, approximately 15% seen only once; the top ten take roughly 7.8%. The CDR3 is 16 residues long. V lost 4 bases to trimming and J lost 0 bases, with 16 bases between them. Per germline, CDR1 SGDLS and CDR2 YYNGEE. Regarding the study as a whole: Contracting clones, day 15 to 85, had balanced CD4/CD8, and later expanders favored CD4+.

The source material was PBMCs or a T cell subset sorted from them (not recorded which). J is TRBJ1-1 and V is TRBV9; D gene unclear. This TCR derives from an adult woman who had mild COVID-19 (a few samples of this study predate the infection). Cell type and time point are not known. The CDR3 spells CASSPFDSRMNTEAFF. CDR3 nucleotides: TGTGCCAGCAGCCCTTTCGACTCACGCATGAACACTGAAGCTTTCTTT.